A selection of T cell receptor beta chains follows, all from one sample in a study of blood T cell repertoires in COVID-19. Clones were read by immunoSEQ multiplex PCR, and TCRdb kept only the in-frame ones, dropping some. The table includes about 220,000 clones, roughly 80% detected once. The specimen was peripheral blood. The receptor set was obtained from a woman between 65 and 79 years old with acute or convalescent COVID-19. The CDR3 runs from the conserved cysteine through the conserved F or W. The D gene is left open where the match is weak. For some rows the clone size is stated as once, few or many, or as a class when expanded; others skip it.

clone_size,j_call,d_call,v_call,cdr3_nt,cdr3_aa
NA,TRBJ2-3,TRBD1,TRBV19,TGTGCCAGTACCAAGGGACAGTCCACAGATACGCAGTATTTT,CASTKGQSTDTQYF
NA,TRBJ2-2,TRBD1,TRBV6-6,TGTGCCAGCAGACCAGGACAGGGGTTGAACGGGGAGCTGTTTTTT,CASRPGQGLNGELFF
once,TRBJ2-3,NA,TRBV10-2,TGCGCCAGCTTGGGGTGGGGGGGCCAAAATACGCAGTATTTT,CASLGWGGQNTQYF
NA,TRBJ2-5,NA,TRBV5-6,TGTGCCAGCAGCTTGGGACTCCGTCCCACCCAGTACTTC,CASSLGLRPTQYF
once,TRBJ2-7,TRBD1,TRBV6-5,TGTGCCAGCAGACAGGGGGCCCAGCAGTACTTC,CASRQGAQQYF
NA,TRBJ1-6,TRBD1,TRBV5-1,TGCGCCAGCAGCTTGGTCCCCACAGGGGAAGGGTCACCCCTCCACTTT,CASSLVPTGEGSPLHF
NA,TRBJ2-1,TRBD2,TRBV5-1,TGCGCCAGCAGCCCCGGGACTAGCGACAATGAGCAGTTCTTC,CASSPGTSDNEQFF
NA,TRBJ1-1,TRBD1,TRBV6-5,TGTGCCAGTCAGGGGGCAGGGGCTGAAGCTTTCTTT,CASQGAGAEAFF
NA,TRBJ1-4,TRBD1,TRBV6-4,TGTGCCAGCTATCAGGGGGTCCATAATGAAAAACTGTTTTTT,CASYQGVHNEKLFF
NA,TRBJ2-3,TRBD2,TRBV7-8,TGTGCCAGCAGCTTAGATCTCCAGCGGGGGGGCGTCACAGATACGCAGTATTTT,CASSLDLQRGGVTDTQYF
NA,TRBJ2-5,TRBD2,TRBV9,TGTGCCAGCAGCGGAGGACTAGCGGGGATCCAAGAGACCCAGTACTTC,CASSGGLAGIQETQYF
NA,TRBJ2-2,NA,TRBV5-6,TGTGCCAGCAGCTCACATTCGACCGGGGAGCTGTTTTTT,CASSSHSTGELFF
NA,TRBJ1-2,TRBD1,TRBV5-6,TGTGCCAGCAGCCCATTAGCCAGGGGGCTGAATGGCTACACCTTC,CASSPLARGLNGYTF